These 18 T cell receptor beta chains originate from one sample sequenced in a study of post-analysis software for immune sequencing data. Study observations and caveats: Higher frequency in patients than in controls was seen for about five TRBV segments, with TRBV5-6, TRBV5-1 and TRBV20-1 among them.

The authors incorporated unique molecular identifiers into the TCR beta cDNA libraries. Using its own MiXCR run on the PCR reads, TCRdb lists one record per CDR3 protein. This sample has about 500,000 distinct CDR3 sequences, with nearly 45% found just once. Their antigen targets remain unknown. The sequencing sample was made of blood. The receptors come from a girl aged 10-17 years with multiple sclerosis.

This chain connects TRBV29-1 to TRBJ2-3; 8 bases agree with TRBD1. The germline gives CDR1 SQVTM, CDR2 ANQGSEA. The CDR3 loop spans 13 amino acids. V lost 7 bases and J lost 4; bases outside the gene matches: 7. CDR3 sequence: CSANRGVADTQYF. CDR3 DNA: TGCAGCGCTAACAGGGGGGTCGCAGATACGCAGTATTTT.

This clonotype was detected only a few times. This chain links TRBV12-3 or TRBV12-4 with TRBJ2-5; no reliable D call. This CDR3 is built from 15 residues. The germline V and J ends were trimmed by 3 bases and 2 bases, with 13 bases remaining between them. This CDR3 is CASSFPSHGQETQYF. For the CDR3, the DNA is TGTGCCAGCAGTTTTCCTAGTCACGGGCAAGAGACCCAGTACTTC.

This clonotype has only a few counts. The genes are TRBV20-1 and TRBJ2-3, with 9 bases fitting TRBD2. There are 17 residues in the CDR3. Per the germline V gene, CDR1 is DFQATT and CDR2 is SNEGSKA (reference sequence). J lost 0 bases, V lost 6 bases, and 13 bases had no gene match. CDR3 DNA sequence: TGCAGTGCGACCTCGGGGTTAGCGGGAGAAAGCACAGATACGCAGTATTTT. Translated: CSATSGLAGESTDTQYF.

This clonotype came up a few times. The rearrangement links TRBV9 to TRBJ2-5, with TRBD2 matching 7 bases. The end of the DNA is better explained by TRBJ2-7, so the J call may be wrong. There are 15 residues in the CDR3. CDR1 is SGDLS and CDR2 is YYNGEE in the germline V gene. CDR3 bases: TGTGCCAGCAGCGTAGGCCCCAGCGGGACGGACGAGCAGTACTTC. This encodes CASSVGPSGTDEQYF.

This clonotype was picked up one time. This chain uses TRBV7-2 with TRBJ1-1; D is unresolved. Germline V gene sequence: CDR1 SGHTA, CDR2 FQGNSA. This CDR3 is 14 amino acids long. V lost 1 base to trimming and J lost 0 bases, with 6 bases between them. The CDR3 coding sequence is TGTGCCAGCAGCTTAGTGTTGCTGAACACTGAAGCTTTCTTT. Its protein is CASSLVLLNTEAFF.

This clonotype turned up a few times. The CDR3 DNA is TGTGCCAGCAGTTTGCGGCAGTATCATGGCTACACCTTC. Residues: CASSLRQYHGYTF. J is TRBJ1-2 and V is TRBV27; no clear D. Germline V gives CDR1 MNHEY, CDR2 SMNVEV (reference sequence). CDR3 length: 13 amino acids. Trimming stripped 3 bases from V and 6 bases from J, with 11 bases between.

This clonotype was picked up a small number of times. CDR3 DNA sequence: TGTGCCAGCAGTTACGGTGGGACAGGGACGGACGAGCAGTACTTC. This sequence encodes CASSYGGTGTDEQYF. The chain links TRBV6-6 to TRBJ2-7, with 9 bases fitting TRBD1. Trimming cost V 2 bases and J 5 bases; bases outside gene matches: 7. Germline-derived CDR1 and CDR2 are MNHNY and SVGAGI (reference sequence). There are 15 residues in the CDR3.

This clonotype was seen a few times. In DNA form, the CDR3 reads TGCAGTGCTAGAATCCCGGGACAGGGGGCGCGGAATGAGCAGTTCTTC. Translated: CSARIPGQGARNEQFF. This chain links TRBV20-1 with TRBJ2-1; 12 bases agree with TRBD1. In germline, CDR1 is DFQATT, CDR2 SNEGSKA (reference sequence). J gave up 7 bases and V 2 bases, and 9 bases lay outside the gene matches. The CDR3 runs to 16 residues.

The chain joins TRBV28 to TRBJ1-5, with TRBD1 matching over 7 bases. This CDR3 is 18 amino acids long. Trimming took 3 bases from V and 0 from J; bases not matched to a gene: 11. Germline CDR1 MDHEN, CDR2 SYDVKM. The CDR3, as DNA: TGTGCCAGCAGTTTGGGTGAACAGGGGATTTATAGCAATCAGCCCCAGCATTTT. Its protein product is CASSLGEQGIYSNQPQHF.

This clonotype was seen a handful of times. The chain recombines TRBV15 with TRBJ2-7; weak D call: TRBD1 (6 bases). This CDR3 is 16 amino acids long. Germline values: CDR1 LNHNV, CDR2 YYDKDF (reference sequence). Trimming removed 4 bases from V and 0 bases from J, with 16 bases in between. Here the CDR3 reads CATSTIRTASSYEQYF. CDR3 coding DNA: TGTGCCACCAGCACTATCCGGACAGCTAGCTCCTACGAGCAGTACTTC.

The J gene is TRBJ2-1, the V gene TRBV11-2, with 7 bases fitting TRBD2. The junction had 7 bases not matched to a gene; V was cut back by 1 base and J by 13 bases. CDR3 length equals 13 residues. Germline CDR1 SGHAT, CDR2 FQNNGV. In nucleotides, the CDR3 is TGTGCCAGCAGCTTAGCTGGGGGAGGGAGTCAGTTCTTC. Protein sequence: CASSLAGGGSQFF.

The V call is TRBV6-5, the J call TRBJ2-7; D perhaps matches TRBD2 (5 bases). Germline CDR1 MNHEY, CDR2 SVGAGI. V lost 4 bases and J lost 2, with 12 bases in between. The CDR3 spans 14 residues. CDR3 region: CASSLGSATYEQYF. CDR3 nucleotide sequence: TGTGCCAGCAGTTTGGGTAGCGCGACCTACGAGCAGTACTTC.

This clonotype was detected a few times. This CDR3 is CSLPGDAGVFF. The CDR3 DNA reads TGCAGCCTCCCGGGGGACGCAGGTGTGTTCTTC. The chain carries TRBV20-1 and TRBJ2-1; TRBD2 is a possible D gene (6 bases). The CDR3 consists of 11 residues. In germline, CDR1 is DFQATT, CDR2 SNEGSKA (reference sequence).

This clonotype was seen a few times. The V call is TRBV27, the J call TRBJ1-2, with TRBD1 as a possible D gene (5 bases). Germline V CDR1 and CDR2: MNHEY, SMNVEV (reference sequence). The CDR3 is made up of 13 amino acids. Between the trimmed V and J ends, which lost 8 bases and 6 bases, there was a span of 16 bases. In DNA form, the CDR3 reads TGTGCCAGCTCTCCTTTGGGAGGGGATGGCTACACCTTC. Translation: CASSPLGGDGYTF.

The CDR3 sequence: CAISESVGRSGANVLTF. CDR3 sequence (DNA): TGTGCCATCAGTGAGTCTGTGGGTCGCTCTGGGGCCAACGTCCTGACTTTC. The chain joins TRBV10-3 to TRBJ2-6, with D hard to call. Germline assignment: CDR1 ENHRY and CDR2 SYGVKD. V shed 0 bases and J shed 0 bases, with 9 bases lying between them. The CDR3 contains 17 residues.

This clonotype has just one count. This chain connects TRBV5-5 to TRBJ2-1; 11 nucleotides align to TRBD2. CDR3 length equals 15 residues. V was pared by 7 bases and J by 2 bases, with 5 bases of the junction left unmatched. Germline V gene lookup returns CDR1 SGHKS and CDR2 YYEKEE (reference sequence). This chain's CDR3 is CASGPGLAAYNEQFF. The CDR3 DNA follows: TGTGCCAGCGGCCCGGGACTAGCGGCCTACAATGAGCAGTTCTTC.

This clonotype was observed a handful of times. The rearrangement uses TRBV9 and TRBJ1-6; D is undetermined. This CDR3 has 16 residues. V was trimmed by 0 bases and J by 0 bases, leaving 7 bases between them. Germline V gene sequence: CDR1 SGDLS, CDR2 YYNGEE. Here the CDR3 DNA reads TGTGCCAGCAGCGTAGGCCAGACCTCCTATAATTCACCCCTCCACTTT. Translated, it gives CASSVGQTSYNSPLHF.

The chain joins TRBV2 to TRBJ2-4; maybe TRBD1 (5 bases). The ends were cut back, 3 bases at V and 5 bases at J, with 8 bases in the middle. The CDR3 loop spans 13 amino acids. Germline V gene lookup returns CDR1 SNHLY and CDR2 FYNNEI. For the CDR3, the DNA is TGTGCCAGCAGTGACAGGGTCGAAAACATTCAGTACTTC. It is translated as CASSDRVENIQYF.